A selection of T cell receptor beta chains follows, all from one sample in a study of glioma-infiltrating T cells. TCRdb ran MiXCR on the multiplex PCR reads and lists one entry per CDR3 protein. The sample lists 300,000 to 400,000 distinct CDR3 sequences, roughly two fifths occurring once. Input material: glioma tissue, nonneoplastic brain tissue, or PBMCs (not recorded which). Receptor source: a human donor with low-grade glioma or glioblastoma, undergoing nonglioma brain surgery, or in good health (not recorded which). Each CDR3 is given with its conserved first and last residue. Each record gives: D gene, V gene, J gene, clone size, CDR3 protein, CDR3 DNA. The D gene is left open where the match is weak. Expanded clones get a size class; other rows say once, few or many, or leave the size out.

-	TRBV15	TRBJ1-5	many	CATSSPGQKSNQPQHF	TGTGCCACCAGCAGCCCGGGACAAAAAAGCAATCAGCCCCAGCATTTT
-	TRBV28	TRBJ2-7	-	CASSRPGTRAHEQYF	TGTGCCAGCAGTCGTCCCGGGACCAGGGCCCACGAGCAGTACTTC
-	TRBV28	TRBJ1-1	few	CASSLGVTQAFF	TGTGCCAGCAGTTTAGGCGTCACTCAAGCTTTCTTT
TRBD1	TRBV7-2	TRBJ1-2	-	CASSSKIGGQGLNYGYTF	TGTGCCAGCAGCTCCAAAATTGGGGGACAGGGACTTAACTATGGCTACACCTTC
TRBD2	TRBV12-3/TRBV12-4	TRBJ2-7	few	CASSLGTSGPYEQYF	TGTGCCAGCAGTTTGGGGACTAGCGGCCCCTACGAGCAGTACTTC
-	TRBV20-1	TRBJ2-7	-	CSARADSSHEQYF	TGCAGTGCTAGAGCGGACAGTAGCCACGAGCAGTACTTC
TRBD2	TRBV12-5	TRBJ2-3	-	CASGLPPSGARIF	TGTGCTAGTGGTCTTCCACCTAGCGGTGCGCGGATATTT
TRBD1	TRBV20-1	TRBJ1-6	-	CSAGPGQQLTLHF	TGCAGTGCGGGACCGGGACAGCAATTGACCCTCCACTTT
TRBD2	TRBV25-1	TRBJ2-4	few	CASGGFSGTSGSGNIQYF	TGTGCCAGCGGAGGCTTTTCCGGGACTAGCGGGAGTGGAAACATTCAGTACTTC
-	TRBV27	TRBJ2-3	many	CASSFFPTDTQYF	TGTGCCAGCAGTTTCTTCCCCACAGATACGCAGTATTTT
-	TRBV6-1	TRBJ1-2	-	CASSPRKQGQYGYTF	TGTGCCAGCAGTCCCCGGAAACAGGGCCAATATGGCTACACCTTC
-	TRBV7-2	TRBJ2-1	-	CASSSMTPPKKQFF	TGTGCCAGCAGCTCAATGACTCCACCTAAGAAGCAGTTCTTC
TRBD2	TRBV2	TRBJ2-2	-	CASGGGVTGELFF	TGTGCCAGCGGTGGGGGGGTCACCGGGGAGCTGTTTTTT
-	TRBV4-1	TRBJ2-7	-	CASSQDNRRYEQYF	TGCGCCAGCAGCCAAGATAACAGGCGTTACGAGCAGTACTTC
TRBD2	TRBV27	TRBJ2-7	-	CASSTSGTSGSAYEQYF	TGTGCCAGCAGTACCTCCGGGACTAGCGGGAGTGCCTACGAGCAGTACTTC
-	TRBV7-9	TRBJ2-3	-	CASHLLAPDTQYF	TGTGCCAGTCACCTACTAGCCCCAGATACGCAGTATTTT
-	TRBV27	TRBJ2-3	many	CASSRGHSTDTQYF	TGTGCCAGCAGTCGGGGACACAGCACAGATACGCAGTATTTT
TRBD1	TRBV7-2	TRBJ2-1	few	CASSLRDRGGNEQFF	TGTGCCAGCAGCCTCCGGGACAGGGGCGGAAATGAGCAGTTCTTC
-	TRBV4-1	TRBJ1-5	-	CASSQTEGNNQPQHF	TGCGCCAGCAGCCAGACAGAGGGGAACAATCAGCCCCAGCATTTT
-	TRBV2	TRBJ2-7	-	CASRGRQDTYEQYF	TGTGCCAGCCGCGGGAGACAGGACACCTACGAGCAGTACTTC
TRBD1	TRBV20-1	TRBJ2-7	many	CSARVTQGAEQYF	TGCAGTGCTAGAGTAACTCAGGGGGCCGAGCAGTACTTC
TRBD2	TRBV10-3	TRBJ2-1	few	CAISAWTSGSYEQFF	TGTGCCATCAGTGCCTGGACTAGCGGGAGCTATGAGCAGTTCTTC
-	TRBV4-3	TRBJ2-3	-	CASSPPGGRKGDTQYF	TGCGCCAGCAGCCCCCCCGGAGGGAGAAAAGGGGATACGCAGTATTTT
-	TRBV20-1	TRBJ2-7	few	CSACRDGRFYEQYF	TGCAGTGCTTGCCGAGACGGAAGGTTCTACGAGCAGTACTTC
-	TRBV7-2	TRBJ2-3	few	CASSSMGDTQYF	TGTGCCAGCAGCTCAATGGGCGATACGCAGTATTTT
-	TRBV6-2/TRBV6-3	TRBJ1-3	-	CASSQGPTNGNTIYF	TGTGCCAGCAGCCAAGGTCCTACAAACGGAAACACCATATATTTT
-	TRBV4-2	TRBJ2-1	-	CASSLFRGDNEQSF	TGTGCCAGCAGCTTGTTCAGGGGAGACAATGAGCAGTCCTTC
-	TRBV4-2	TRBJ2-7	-	CASSPSTFAYEQYF	TGTGCCAGCAGCCCCTCCACTTTCGCCTACGAGCAGTACTTC
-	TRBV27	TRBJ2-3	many	CASSFPPGTRTDTQYF	TGTGCCAGCAGTTTCCCCCCCGGGACTCGCACAGATACGCAGTATTTT
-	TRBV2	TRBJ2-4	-	CASRRGLAKNIQYF	TGTGCCAGCAGGAGGGGATTAGCCAAAAACATTCAGTACTTC
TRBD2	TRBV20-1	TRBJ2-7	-	CSARAPGTILIEQYF	TGCAGTGCTAGAGCCCCCGGGACTATTCTGATCGAGCAGTACTTC
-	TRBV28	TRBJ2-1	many	CASSKTGRGYNEQFF	TGTGCCAGCAGTAAAACAGGGAGAGGCTACAATGAGCAGTTCTTC
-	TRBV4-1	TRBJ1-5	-	CASSYTRENQPQHF	TGCGCCAGCAGCTATACACGGGAGAATCAGCCCCAGCATTTT
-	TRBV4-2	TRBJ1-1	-	CASSQIGLNTKAFF	TGTGCCAGCAGCCAAATCGGGCTGAACACTAAAGCTTTCTTT
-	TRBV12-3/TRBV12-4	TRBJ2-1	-	CASSLLTSFHEQFF	TGTGCCAGCAGTTTACTGACCTCCTTCCATGAGCAGTTCTTC
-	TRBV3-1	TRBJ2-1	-	CASSQSLDPTDEQFF	TGTGCCAGCAGCCAGTCTCTGGACCCTACCGATGAGCAGTTCTTC
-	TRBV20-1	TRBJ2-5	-	CSASRQVRGETQYF	TGCAGTGCTAGCAGACAGGTTAGGGGGGAGACCCAGTACTTC
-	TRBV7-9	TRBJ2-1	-	CASSLLGRKTYNEQFF	TGTGCCAGCAGCTTACTGGGACGGAAGACCTACAATGAGCAGTTCTTC
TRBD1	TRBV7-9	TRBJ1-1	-	CASSLTGRGLNTEAFF	TGTGCCAGCAGCTTGACAGGCAGGGGGTTGAACACTGAAGCTTTCTTT
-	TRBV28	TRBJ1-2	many	CASSFHPGEVYGYTF	TGTGCCAGCAGTTTTCATCCGGGGGAGGTCTATGGCTACACCTTC
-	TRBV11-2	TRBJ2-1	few	CASSLGPDRYNEQFF	TGTGCCAGCAGCTTAGGCCCGGACCGGTACAATGAGCAGTTCTTC
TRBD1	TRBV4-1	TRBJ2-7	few	CASSQWQGAYEQYF	TGCGCCAGCAGCCAATGGCAGGGGGCCTACGAGCAGTACTTC
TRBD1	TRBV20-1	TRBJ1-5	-	CSARAGTGDQPQHF	TGCAGTGCTAGAGCCGGGACAGGGGATCAGCCCCAGCATTTT
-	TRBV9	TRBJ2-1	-	CASSGRSYNEQFF	TGTGCCAGCAGCGGGCGTTCCTACAATGAGCAGTTCTTC
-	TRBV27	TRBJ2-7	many	CASSPVSGNSYEQYF	TGTGCCAGCAGTCCCGTGTCCGGGAACTCCTACGAGCAGTACTTC